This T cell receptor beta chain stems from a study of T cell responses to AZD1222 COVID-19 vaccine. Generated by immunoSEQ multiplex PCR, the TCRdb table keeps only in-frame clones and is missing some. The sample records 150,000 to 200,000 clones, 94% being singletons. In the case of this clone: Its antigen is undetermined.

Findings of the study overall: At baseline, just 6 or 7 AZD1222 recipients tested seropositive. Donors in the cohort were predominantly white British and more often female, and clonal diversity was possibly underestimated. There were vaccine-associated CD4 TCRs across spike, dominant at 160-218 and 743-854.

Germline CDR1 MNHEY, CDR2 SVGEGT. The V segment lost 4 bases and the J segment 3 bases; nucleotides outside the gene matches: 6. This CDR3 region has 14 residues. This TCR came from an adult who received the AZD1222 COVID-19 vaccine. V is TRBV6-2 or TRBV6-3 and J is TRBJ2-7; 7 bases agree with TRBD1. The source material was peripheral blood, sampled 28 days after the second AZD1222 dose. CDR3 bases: TGTGCCAGCAGTTCCCAGGGACAGATCTACGAGCAGTACTTC. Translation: CASSSQGQIYEQYF.